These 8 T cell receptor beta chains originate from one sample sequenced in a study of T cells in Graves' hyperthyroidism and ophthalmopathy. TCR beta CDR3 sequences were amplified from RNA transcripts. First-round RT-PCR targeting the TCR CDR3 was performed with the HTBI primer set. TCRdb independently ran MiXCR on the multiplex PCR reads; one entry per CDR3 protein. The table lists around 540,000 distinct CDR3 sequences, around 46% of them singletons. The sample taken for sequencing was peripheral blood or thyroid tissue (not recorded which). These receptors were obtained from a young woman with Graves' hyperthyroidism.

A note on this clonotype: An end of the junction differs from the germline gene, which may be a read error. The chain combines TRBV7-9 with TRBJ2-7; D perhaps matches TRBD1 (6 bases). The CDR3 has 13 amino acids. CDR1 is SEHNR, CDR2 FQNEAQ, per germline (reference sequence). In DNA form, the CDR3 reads TGCGCCAGCAGCCAGGGACACACCTACGAGCAGTACTTC. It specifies CASSQGHTYEQYF.

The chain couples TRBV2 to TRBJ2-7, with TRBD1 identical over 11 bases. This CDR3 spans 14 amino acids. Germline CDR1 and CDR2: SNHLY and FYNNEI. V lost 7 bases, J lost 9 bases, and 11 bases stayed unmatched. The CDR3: CASKTGTGGIGQYF. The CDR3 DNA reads TGTGCCAGCAAAACCGGGACAGGGGGAATCGGGCAGTACTTC.

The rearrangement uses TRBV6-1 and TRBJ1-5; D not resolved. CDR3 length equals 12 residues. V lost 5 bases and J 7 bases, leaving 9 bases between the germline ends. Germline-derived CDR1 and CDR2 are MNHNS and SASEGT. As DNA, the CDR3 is TGTGCCAGCAGTCGATCTGGACAGCCCCAGCATTTT. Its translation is CASSRSGQPQHF.

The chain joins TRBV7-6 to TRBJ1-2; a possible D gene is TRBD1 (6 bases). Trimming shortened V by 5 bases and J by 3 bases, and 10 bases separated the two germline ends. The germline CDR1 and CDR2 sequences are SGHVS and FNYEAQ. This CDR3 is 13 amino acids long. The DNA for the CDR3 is TGTGCCAGCAGCAGGGGGGACGACTATGGCTACACCTTC. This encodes CASSRGDDYGYTF.

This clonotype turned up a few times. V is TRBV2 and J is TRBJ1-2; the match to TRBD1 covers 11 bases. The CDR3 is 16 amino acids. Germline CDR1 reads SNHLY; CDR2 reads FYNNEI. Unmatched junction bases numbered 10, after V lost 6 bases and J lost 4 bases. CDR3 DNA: TGTGCCAGCAGCCCCGGGACAGGGGGGGGGGTCTATGGCTACACCTTC. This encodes CASSPGTGGGVYGYTF.

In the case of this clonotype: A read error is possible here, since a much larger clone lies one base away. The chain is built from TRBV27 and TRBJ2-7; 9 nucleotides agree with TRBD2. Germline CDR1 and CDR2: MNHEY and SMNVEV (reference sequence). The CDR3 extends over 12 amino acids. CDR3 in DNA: TGTGCCGGCAGGGAACTAGCGGGCGAGCAGTACTTC. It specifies CAGRELAGEQYF.

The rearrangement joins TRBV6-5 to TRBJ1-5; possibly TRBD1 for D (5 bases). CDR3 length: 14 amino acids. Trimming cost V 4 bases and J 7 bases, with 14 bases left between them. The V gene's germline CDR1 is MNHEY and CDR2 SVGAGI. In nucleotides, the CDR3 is TGTGCCAGCAGTTTAAGGGGTCGGCGGCAGCCCCAGCATTTT. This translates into CASSLRGRRQPQHF.

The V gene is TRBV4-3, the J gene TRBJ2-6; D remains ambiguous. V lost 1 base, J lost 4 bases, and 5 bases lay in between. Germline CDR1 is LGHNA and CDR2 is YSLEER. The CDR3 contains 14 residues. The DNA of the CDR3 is TGCGCCAGCAGCCAAGCGGACGGGGCCAACGTCCTGACTTTC. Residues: CASSQADGANVLTF.